Sequencing of this T cell receptor (beta chain) was carried out in a study of cytomegalovirus exposure and HLA in healthy donors. The PCR was carried out with 60 Vbeta primers and 13 Jbeta primers. Here immunoSEQ multiplex PCR was the method, and the copy in TCRdb shows in-frame clones only, minus some. There are around 150,000 clones in the sample; 80% occur only once, and 2% to 2.5% lies in the top ten. Remarks on this clone: Its antigen is not identified.

Study-wide results and limits: There were several of the most significant clusters that appeared linked to common viral pathogens in a later analysis. Accurate HLA-A and HLA-B prediction from TCR beta sequences was reported for most subjects.

The CDR3 loop spans 14 amino acids. Trimming pared 6 bases from V and 7 bases from J, leaving 13 bases between. The germline gives CDR1 SGHVS, CDR2 FQNEAQ. The sequenced material came from PBMCs. This TCR came from a young man in good health and CMV-seronegative. This sequence joins TRBV7-8 and TRBJ1-6, with a possible D match to TRBD1 (5 bases). The CDR3 is CASRLDTLNSPLHF. Here the CDR3 DNA reads TGTGCCAGCAGATTGGACACCCTAAATTCACCCCTCCACTTT. Based on the CDR3 plus reference TRBV7-8 and TRBJ1-6, the full variable domain is GAGVSQSPRYKVAKRGQDVALRCDPISGHVSLFWYQQALGQGPEFLTYFQNEAQLDKSGLPSDRFFAERPEGSVSTLKIQRTQQEDSAVYLCASRLDTLNSPLHFGNGTRLTVT.